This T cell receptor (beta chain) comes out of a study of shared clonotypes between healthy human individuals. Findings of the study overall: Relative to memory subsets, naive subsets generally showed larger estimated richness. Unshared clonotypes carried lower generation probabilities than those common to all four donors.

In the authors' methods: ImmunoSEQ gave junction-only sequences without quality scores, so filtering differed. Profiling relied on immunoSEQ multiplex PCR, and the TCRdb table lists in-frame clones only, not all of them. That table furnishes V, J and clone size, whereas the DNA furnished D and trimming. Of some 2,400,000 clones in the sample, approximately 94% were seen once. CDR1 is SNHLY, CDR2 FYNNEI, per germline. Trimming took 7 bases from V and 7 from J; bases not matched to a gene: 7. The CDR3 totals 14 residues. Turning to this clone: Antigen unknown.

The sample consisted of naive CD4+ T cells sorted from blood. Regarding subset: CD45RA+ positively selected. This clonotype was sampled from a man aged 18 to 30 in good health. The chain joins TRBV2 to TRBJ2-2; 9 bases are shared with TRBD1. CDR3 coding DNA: TGTGCCAGCAAGAAGGGACAGGGCGTCGGGGAGCTGTTTTTT. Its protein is CASKKGQGVGELFF.